This is a list of T cell receptor beta chains from one sample in a study of T-cell memory formation after mild COVID-19. TCRdb called the 5' RACE reads again in MiXCR, with one record for every CDR3 protein. Of roughly 120,000 distinct CDR3 sequences detected, more than 15% appear once; the ten largest clones hold 14%. The specimen was PBMCs or a T cell subset sorted from them (not recorded which). The receptors here all came from an adult woman who had mild COVID-19 (a few samples of this study predate the infection). Cell type and time point are not known. Each CDR3 is given with its conserved first and last residue. D genes are given only for firm matches. Size values are once, few and many counts, or a class for expanded clones, and some rows have none.

DNA: TGTGCCACCAGTGATGCGTACTACGAGCAGTACTTC
CDR3: CATSDAYYEQYF
J: TRBJ2-7
size: .
V: TRBV24-1
length: 12
D: .

DNA: TGCAGTGCAACGGGACTAGCGGGACCCTCCTACGAGCAGTACTTC
CDR3: CSATGLAGPSYEQYF
J: TRBJ2-7
size: .
V: TRBV20-1
length: 15
D: TRBD2

DNA: TGCGCCAGCAGCTTGGGGAGGGCCACCGATGGCTACACCTTC
CDR3: CASSLGRATDGYTF
J: TRBJ1-2
size: .
V: TRBV5-1
length: 14
D: .

DNA: TGCGCCAGCAGCTTCAAAGACACCTACGAGCAGTACTTC
CDR3: CASSFKDTYEQYF
J: TRBJ2-7
size: few
V: TRBV5-1
length: 13
D: .

DNA: TGCGCCAGCAGCCGACCGGGACTAGCGGGGGGAGGGGATCTTCAAGAGACCCAGTACTTC
CDR3: CASSRPGLAGGGDLQETQYF
J: TRBJ2-5
size: few
V: TRBV4-1
length: 20
D: TRBD2

DNA: TGCGCCAGCAGCGGGGGGAGAGGGGCAGATACGCAGTATTTT
CDR3: CASSGGRGADTQYF
J: TRBJ2-3
size: .
V: TRBV5-1
length: 14
D: .

DNA: TGTGCCAGCAGCTCCGGACTAGCGGGTGACAACCTGTACTTC
CDR3: CASSSGLAGDNLYF
J: TRBJ2-4
size: .
V: TRBV7-6
length: 14
D: TRBD2

DNA: TGTGCCAGCAGTTTGACCGGGGGTTCCTACGAGCAGTACTTC
CDR3: CASSLTGGSYEQYF
J: TRBJ2-7
size: many
V: TRBV2
length: 14
D: .

DNA: TGCGCCAGCAGCCAAGCCCCTGACTTAAGCGGGAGGCCGGAGGAGACCCAGTACTTC
CDR3: CASSQAPDLSGRPEETQYF
J: TRBJ2-5
size: .
V: TRBV4-1
length: 19
D: TRBD2

DNA: TGTGCCAGCAGGACGGGACTAGCCGACAATGAGCAGTTCTTC
CDR3: CASRTGLADNEQFF
J: TRBJ2-1
size: .
V: TRBV7-9
length: 14
D: TRBD2

DNA: TGTGCCAGCGGGGGGGTTGATGAGCAGTACTTC
CDR3: CASGGVDEQYF
J: TRBJ2-7
size: few
V: TRBV6-2/TRBV6-3
length: 11
D: TRBD2

DNA: TGCAGTGCTAGGGACAGTTGGGGTCAGCCCCAGCATTTT
CDR3: CSARDSWGQPQHF
J: TRBJ1-5
size: .
V: TRBV20-1
length: 13
D: .

DNA: TGCGCCAGCAGCCAAGAAAGGCGGGGGGGGATCACAGATACGCAGTATTTT
CDR3: CASSQERRGGITDTQYF
J: TRBJ2-3
size: .
V: TRBV4-1
length: 17
D: TRBD2

DNA: TGTGCCAGCAACTCCGCTGGTGAAGCTTTCTTT
CDR3: CASNSAGEAFF
J: TRBJ1-1
size: .
V: TRBV2
length: 11
D: .

DNA: TGTGCCAGCAGCTTATGGGGGAGTCGCGAGCAGTACTTC
CDR3: CASSLWGSREQYF
J: TRBJ2-7
size: .
V: TRBV5-6
length: 13
D: .

DNA: TGTGCCAGCAGCCCCCTCGGGCCAGCCTACGAGCAGTACTTC
CDR3: CASSPLGPAYEQYF
J: TRBJ2-7
size: .
V: TRBV11-3
length: 14
D: .

DNA: TGTGCCAGCAGTTACGCCCGAGGGGAGACCCAGTACTTC
CDR3: CASSYARGETQYF
J: TRBJ2-5
size: .
V: TRBV6-6
length: 13
D: .

DNA: TGCAGCGTCCCGACGACCGGTGAGCAGTTCTTC
CDR3: CSVPTTGEQFF
J: TRBJ2-1
size: .
V: TRBV29-1
length: 11
D: .

DNA: TGTGCCACCGGGGCGGACTACGAGCAGTACTTC
CDR3: CATGADYEQYF
J: TRBJ2-7
size: .
V: TRBV10-3
length: 11
D: .

DNA: TGTGCCAGCAGCTGGACTAGCGGGAGCACCGGGGAGCTGTTTTTT
CDR3: CASSWTSGSTGELFF
J: TRBJ2-2
size: many
V: TRBV7-6
length: 15
D: TRBD2

DNA: TGTGCCAGCAGCGTCACGGGGTCACTCCAAGAGACCCAGTACTTC
CDR3: CASSVTGSLQETQYF
J: TRBJ2-5
size: .
V: TRBV9
length: 15
D: .

DNA: TGTGCCAGCAGTTTGTTTAGCGGGAGAGCCACAGATACGCAGTATTTT
CDR3: CASSLFSGRATDTQYF
J: TRBJ2-3
size: few
V: TRBV27
length: 16
D: TRBD2

DNA: TGCGCCAGCAGCCCAGGGACAGTCGAATCCTACGAGCAGTACTTC
CDR3: CASSPGTVESYEQYF
J: TRBJ2-7
size: few
V: TRBV5-1
length: 15
D: TRBD1

DNA: TGCGCCAGCAGCCCCGGACAGCTACTTACTTCCTATGGCTACACCTTC
CDR3: CASSPGQLLTSYGYTF
J: TRBJ1-2
size: many
V: TRBV5-1
length: 16
D: .

DNA: TGTGCCAGCTCCCCGCCTAGCGGAGACCGATATACCCAGTACTTC
CDR3: CASSPPSGDRYTQYF
J: TRBJ2-5
size: .
V: TRBV18
length: 15
D: TRBD2

DNA: TGTGCCACCAGCAGGTATACAGGGAATGAGCAGTTCTTC
CDR3: CATSRYTGNEQFF
J: TRBJ2-1
size: many
V: TRBV15
length: 13
D: .

DNA: TGTGCCACCAGTGAGGTCTCTGAGCAGTTCTTC
CDR3: CATSEVSEQFF
J: TRBJ2-1
size: few
V: TRBV24-1
length: 11
D: .

DNA: TGTGCCAGCAGCCCCCGACAGGTCTCCTACAATGAGCAGTTCTTC
CDR3: CASSPRQVSYNEQFF
J: TRBJ2-1
size: .
V: TRBV4-2
length: 15
D: .

DNA: TGTGCCAGCAGCGGGTGGGCGCGGGAAAAACTGTTTTTT
CDR3: CASSGWAREKLFF
J: TRBJ1-4
size: .
V: TRBV5-4
length: 13
D: .

DNA: TGTGCCAGCAGCTCCCTTAGAGGCGGGAGTTTCAATGAGCAGTTCTTC
CDR3: CASSSLRGGSFNEQFF
J: TRBJ2-1
size: many
V: TRBV7-6
length: 16
D: TRBD2

DNA: TGCGCCAGCAGCTTGTGGAGGGCAATGGGCAGGCTAACAGAGAACACCGGGGAGCTGTTTTTT
CDR3: CASSLWRAMGRLTENTGELFF
J: TRBJ2-2
size: few
V: TRBV5-1
length: 21
D: .

DNA: TGCGCCAGCAGCTTTGGCGACAGGTCCACAGATACGCAGTATTTT
CDR3: CASSFGDRSTDTQYF
J: TRBJ2-3
size: .
V: TRBV5-1
length: 15
D: .

DNA: TGTGCCAGCAGACCGAAGAGGTTGGCAGGGGGCTCCTACGAGCAGTACTTC
CDR3: CASRPKRLAGGSYEQYF
J: TRBJ2-7
size: .
V: TRBV28
length: 17
D: TRBD1

DNA: TGTGCCAGCAGTTCCAAAATCGGCTGGGGGAGTTATGGCTACACCTTC
CDR3: CASSSKIGWGSYGYTF
J: TRBJ1-2
size: .
V: TRBV6-2/TRBV6-3
length: 16
D: .

DNA: TGTGCCAGCAGCTGGGATCAGGACAAGTACTTC
CDR3: CASSWDQDKYF
J: TRBJ2-7
size: .
V: TRBV3-1
length: 11
D: .

DNA: TGTGCCATCAGTGAGCGGCAGGGGATAGGGGACACTGAAGCTTTCTTT
CDR3: CAISERQGIGDTEAFF
J: TRBJ1-1
size: .
V: TRBV10-3
length: 16
D: .

DNA: TGCAGTGAAGGGGCCAATGACCCAGAGACCCAGTACTTC
CDR3: CSEGANDPETQYF
J: TRBJ2-5
size: few
V: TRBV20-1
length: 13
D: .

DNA: TGTGCCAGCAGTTATCTGTTCGGCACTGAAGCTTTCTTT
CDR3: CASSYLFGTEAFF
J: TRBJ1-1
size: .
V: TRBV6-2/TRBV6-3
length: 13
D: .

DNA: TGCGCCAGCAGCACCCGGGACGGCACAGATACGCAGTATTTT
CDR3: CASSTRDGTDTQYF
J: TRBJ2-3
size: .
V: TRBV5-1
length: 14
D: .

DNA: TGTGCCAGCAGCCCGCGACTGCTAGCGGTTAGCTCTGGGGCCAACGTCCTGACTTTC
CDR3: CASSPRLLAVSSGANVLTF
J: TRBJ2-6
size: .
V: TRBV2
length: 19
D: TRBD2

DNA: TGCAGTGCTAGAGAGGGACTAGCGGGGACCCTACGATACACAGATACGCAGTATTTT
CDR3: CSAREGLAGTLRYTDTQYF
J: TRBJ2-3
size: .
V: TRBV20-1
length: 19
D: TRBD2

DNA: TGTGCCAGCTCACCATCCGGGAGCTCCTACGAGCAGTACTTC
CDR3: CASSPSGSSYEQYF
J: TRBJ2-7
size: many
V: TRBV12-3/TRBV12-4
length: 14
D: .

DNA: TGTGCCTGGAGTACCGGGACAGGCAAGGAGGGCTACACCTTC
CDR3: CAWSTGTGKEGYTF
J: TRBJ1-2
size: few
V: TRBV30
length: 14
D: TRBD1

DNA: TGTGCCAGCAGCGCCTCTATACTCTCCCGACAGGAGCAGTTCTTC
CDR3: CASSASILSRQEQFF
J: TRBJ2-1
size: .
V: TRBV13
length: 15
D: .

DNA: TGTGCCAGCAGCTCGCCCCGGACAGGGTCCTACGAGCAGTACTTC
CDR3: CASSSPRTGSYEQYF
J: TRBJ2-7
size: few
V: TRBV7-2
length: 15
D: TRBD1

DNA: TGTGCCAGCAGTTTATTGGGGACTAGTGGCTACAATGAGCAGTTCTTC
CDR3: CASSLLGTSGYNEQFF
J: TRBJ2-1
size: few
V: TRBV27
length: 16
D: TRBD2

DNA: TGTGCCAGCAGCTTGGGACAGGAGAACACTGAAGCTTTCTTT
CDR3: CASSLGQENTEAFF
J: TRBJ1-1
size: .
V: TRBV5-6
length: 14
D: .

DNA: TGTGCCAGCAGCCATCACAGGGAGAACACTGAAGCTTTCTTT
CDR3: CASSHHRENTEAFF
J: TRBJ1-1
size: .
V: TRBV4-2
length: 14
D: .

DNA: TGTGCCAGCTCACCAACGGGGGCCACAGATACGCAGTATTTT
CDR3: CASSPTGATDTQYF
J: TRBJ2-3
size: .
V: TRBV18
length: 14
D: .

DNA: TGTGCCAGCAGCTCCCCCCAGGGGGGTAAAGACACCATATATTTT
CDR3: CASSSPQGGKDTIYF
J: TRBJ1-3
size: .
V: TRBV7-9
length: 15
D: TRBD1

DNA: TGTGCCAGCAGTTTCGTCCGAGCGGGAGGGCCCAAAAACATTCAGTACTTC
CDR3: CASSFVRAGGPKNIQYF
J: TRBJ2-4
size: few
V: TRBV12-3/TRBV12-4
length: 17
D: TRBD2

DNA: TGCGCCAGCAGCCAGGGGCTAGAAGGCTACGAGCAGTACTTC
CDR3: CASSQGLEGYEQYF
J: TRBJ2-7
size: few
V: TRBV4-1
length: 14
D: .

DNA: TGTGCCAGCAGTGAAAGGTACAAGGGACTAAGGTTCTTC
CDR3: CASSERYKGLRFF
J: TRBJ2-1
size: few
V: TRBV2
length: 13
D: TRBD2

DNA: TGCGCCAGCTTGGAAGGGACAGGGGTTGGAAACATTCAGTACTTC
CDR3: CASLEGTGVGNIQYF
J: TRBJ2-4
size: .
V: TRBV5-1
length: 15
D: TRBD1